This TCR beta chain is from a study of cytomegalovirus exposure and HLA in healthy donors. Study-level results: The authors enumerated under 200 TCR beta chains as linked to cytomegalovirus. While the bulk of TCR sequences proved rare, some public TCRs turned up in many donors. A classifier reportedly called cytomegalovirus status with high sensitivity and specificity.

This table comes from immunoSEQ multiplex PCR, and its TCRdb copy is limited to in-frame clones, with some not included. The sample contains about 140,000 clones, approximately 94% of which appear only once. Germline values: CDR1 SGHRS, CDR2 YFSETQ. The CDR3 has 21 amino acids. V was pared by 5 bases and J by 0 bases, with 18 bases of the junction left unmatched. The donors were in the roughly 130-subject validation cohort, distinct from the roughly 600-subject first cohort. Comments on this clone: What it binds is unknown.

The rearrangement joins TRBV5-1 to TRBJ2-6; 9 positions match TRBD1. The clonotype comes from a young man in good health and CMV-seropositive. The sequencing sample was made of PBMCs. CDR3 sequence (DNA): TGCGCCAGCAGTCCCGACAGGGGGACACTAATACAGATCTCTGGGGCCAACGTCCTGACTTTC. This gives the protein CASSPDRGTLIQISGANVLTF. Full variable domain (missing parts from reference TRBV5-1 and TRBJ2-6): KAGVTQTPRYLIKTRGQQVTLSCSPISGHRSVSWYQQTPGQGLQFLFEYFSETQRNKGNFPGRFSGRQFSNSRSEMNVSTLELGDSALYLCASSPDRGTLIQISGANVLTFGAGSRLTVL.